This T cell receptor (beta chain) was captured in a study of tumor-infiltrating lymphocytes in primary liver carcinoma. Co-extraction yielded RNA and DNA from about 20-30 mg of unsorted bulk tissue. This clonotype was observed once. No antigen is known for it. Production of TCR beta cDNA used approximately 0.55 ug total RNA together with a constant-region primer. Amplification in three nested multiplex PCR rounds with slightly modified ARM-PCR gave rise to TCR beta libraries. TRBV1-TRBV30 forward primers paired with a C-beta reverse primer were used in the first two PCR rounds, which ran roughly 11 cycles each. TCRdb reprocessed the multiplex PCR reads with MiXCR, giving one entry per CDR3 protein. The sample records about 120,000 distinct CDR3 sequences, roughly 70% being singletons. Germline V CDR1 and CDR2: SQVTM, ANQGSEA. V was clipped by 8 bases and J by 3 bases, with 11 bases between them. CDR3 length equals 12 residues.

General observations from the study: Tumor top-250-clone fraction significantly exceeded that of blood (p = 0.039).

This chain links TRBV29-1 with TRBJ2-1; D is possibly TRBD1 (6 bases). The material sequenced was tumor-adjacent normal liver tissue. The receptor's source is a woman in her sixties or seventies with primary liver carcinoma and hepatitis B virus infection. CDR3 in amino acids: CSSQDSYNEQFF. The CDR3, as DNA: TGCAGCTCTCAGGACAGCTACAATGAGCAGTTCTTC.